A single sample gave rise to the 21 T cell receptor beta chains below, sequenced in a study of T cell responses to AZD1222 COVID-19 vaccine. Here immunoSEQ multiplex PCR was the method, and the copy in TCRdb shows in-frame clones only, minus some. The sample has some 84,000 clones; over 80% are singletons. Material: peripheral blood, obtained on day 0 of AZD1222 vaccination. The receptors stem from an adult in good health.

The V and J genes are TRBV5-4 and TRBJ2-7; tentatively, D is TRBD2 (5 bases). The CDR3 has 14 residues. V dropped 5 bases and J dropped 0 bases, with 12 bases sitting between them. The germline gives CDR1 SGHNT, CDR2 YYREEE (reference sequence). In DNA, the CDR3 is TGTGCCAGCAGTCCCCGGGGAAGCTCCTACGAGCAGTACTTC. As protein: CASSPRGSSYEQYF.

The rearrangement links TRBV5-1 to TRBJ2-7, with 11 bases that match TRBD2. The CDR3 spans 15 residues. Trimming took 4 bases from V and 4 from J; bases not matched to a gene: 7. Germline V CDR1 and CDR2: SGHRS, YFSETQ. The CDR3 loop reads CASSIPGTSGYEQYF. The DNA for the CDR3 is TGCGCCAGCAGCATCCCCGGGACTAGCGGATACGAGCAGTACTTC.

V usage is TRBV4-2 and J usage is TRBJ1-6; D is undetermined. Germline V gene sequence: CDR1 LGHNA, CDR2 YNFKEQ. The V end was cut by 0 bases, the J end by 0 bases, with 9 bases between. The CDR3 spans 17 residues. CDR3 amino acids: CASSQDRQSSYNSPLHF. Here the CDR3 DNA reads TGTGCCAGCAGCCAAGATAGGCAGAGCTCCTATAATTCACCCCTCCACTTT.

A single count supports this clone. The chain joins TRBV7-6 to TRBJ1-2; possible D gene TRBD1, 5 bases. The CDR3 runs 13 residues. Germline V gene sequence: CDR1 SGHVS, CDR2 FNYEAQ. Trimming stripped 1 base from V and 7 bases from J, with 10 bases between. CDR3 region: CASSLDSGGGYTF. CDR3 nucleotide sequence: TGTGCCAGCAGCTTAGATTCTGGGGGTGGCTACACCTTC.

In its sample, this clone was seen once. V and J are TRBV5-1 and TRBJ2-5; TRBD2 matches 10 bases. The trim removed 0 bases at V and 5 bases at J, leaving 10 bases unmatched. CDR1 SGHRS and CDR2 YFSETQ come from the germline V gene. The CDR3 is 17 residues long. Here the CDR3 DNA reads TGCGCCAGCAGCTTGGTGGCTAGCGGGAGTTCATGGGAGACCCAGTACTTC. Translating gives CASSLVASGSSWETQYF. The variable domain in full, completed from reference TRBV5-1 and TRBJ2-5, reads KAGVTQTPRYLIKTRGQQVTLSCSPISGHRSVSWYQQTPGQGLQFLFEYFSETQRNKGNFPGRFSGRQFSNSRSEMNVSTLELGDSALYLCASSLVASGSSWETQYFGPGTRLLVL.

The chain combines TRBV13 with TRBJ2-7; 12 bases align to TRBD1. The CDR3 sequence is 15 residues long. Trimming removed 5 bases from V and 6 bases from J; junction bases left unmatched: 8. CDR1 PRHDT and CDR2 FYEKMQ come from the germline V gene (reference sequence). CDR3 loop: CASSPGQGAKGEQYF. The CDR3 nucleotides are TGTGCCAGCAGCCCGGGACAGGGGGCGAAGGGCGAGCAGTACTTC. Together with reference TRBV13 and TRBJ2-7, the CDR3 gives the full variable domain: AAGVIQSPRHLIKEKRETATLKCYPIPRHDTVYWYQQGPGQDPQFLISFYEKMQSDKGSIPDRFSAQQFSDYHSELNMSSLELGDSALYFCASSPGQGAKGEQYFGPGTRLTVT.

The chain combines TRBV19 with TRBJ2-2, with D hard to call. The germline CDR1 and CDR2 sequences are LNHDA and SQIVND (reference sequence). V dropped 5 bases and J dropped 5 bases, with 6 bases sitting between them. The CDR3 length is 12 residues. CDR3: CASSFVTGELFF. In DNA, the CDR3 is TGTGCCAGTAGTTTTGTGACCGGGGAGCTGTTTTTT. Full variable domain (remainder filled in from reference TRBV19 and TRBJ2-2): DGGITQSPKYLFRKEGQNVTLSCEQNLNHDAMYWYRQDPGQGLRLIYYSQIVNDFQKGDIAEGYSVSREKKESFPLTVTSAQKNPTAFYLCASSFVTGELFFGEGSRLTVL.

The V call is TRBV4-1, the J call TRBJ1-6, with TRBD1 matching 7 bases. Germline V lookup: CDR1 MGHRA, CDR2 YSYEKL. The CDR3 runs 17 residues. The junction had 10 bases not matched to a gene; V was cut back by 0 bases and J by 8 bases. Here the CDR3 DNA reads TGCGCCAGCAGCCAAGAGGGGATTAATACAGGGGATTCACCCCTCCACTTT. This gives the protein CASSQEGINTGDSPLHF.

The rearrangement links TRBV2 to TRBJ1-5, with D perhaps matching TRBD1 (5 bases). The CDR3 loop spans 17 amino acids. Germline V gene sequence: CDR1 SNHLY, CDR2 FYNNEI. V lost 3 bases, J lost 2 bases, and 17 bases lay in between. CDR3 coding DNA: TGTGCCAGCAGTGATGGTTTAGTCCAGGGCCGCAATCAGCCCCAGCATTTT. This sequence encodes CASSDGLVQGRNQPQHF.

This CDR3 is CASSPGTDFEQFF. The CDR3 nucleotides read TGTGCCAGCAGTCCAGGGACCGACTTTGAGCAGTTCTTC. The rearrangement joins TRBV6-4 to TRBJ2-1; D tentatively fits TRBD1 or TRBD2 (5 bases each). The CDR3 extends over 13 amino acids. V was pared by 5 bases and J by 9 bases, with 14 bases between. Germline V lookup: CDR1 MRHNA, CDR2 SNTAGT.

In this sample, this clone turned up a few times. The rearrangement joins TRBV5-1 to TRBJ2-6, with D possibly TRBD2 on 5 matching bases. Germline CDR1 is SGHRS and CDR2 is YFSETQ. The V end lost 0 bases, the J end lost 2 bases, and 9 bases lay between the germline ends. The CDR3 runs to 16 residues. In DNA, the CDR3 is TGCGCCAGCAGCTTGGTTGGGAGACCTGGGGCCAACGTCCTGACTTTC. Its protein product is CASSLVGRPGANVLTF.

V gene TRBV12-5 combines with J gene TRBJ2-7, with no clear D. Trimming took off 1 base at V and 2 bases at J, with 6 bases between the two ends. The CDR3 is 13 amino acids. The germline V gene has CDR1 LGHNT and CDR2 FRNRAP. The CDR3 nucleotides read TGTGCTAGTGGTTTGGCAGCTACCTACGAGCAGTACTTC. Translation gives CASGLAATYEQYF.

This sequence joins TRBV4-2 and TRBJ1-2; no clear D. V lost 0 bases to trimming and J lost 5 bases, with 4 bases between them. The CDR3 spans 12 residues. CDR1 is LGHNA, CDR2 YNFKEQ, per germline. The CDR3 DNA is TGTGCCAGCAGCCAAGAAGAATATGGCTACACCTTC. Encoded protein: CASSQEEYGYTF.

V is TRBV3-1 (or the pseudogene TRBV3-2) and J is TRBJ1-4, with D tentatively TRBD1 (5 bases). CDR1 and CDR2 from the germline V gene are LGHDT and YNNKEL (reference sequence). There are 14 residues in the CDR3. V was shortened by 3 bases and J by 1 base, with 6 bases between the two germline ends. DNA of the CDR3: TGTGCCAGCAGCCACGGGGGAACTAATGAAAAACTGTTTTTT. Protein sequence: CASSHGGTNEKLFF.

CDR3 region: CAISESGGKWNQPQHF. CDR3 sequence (DNA): TGTGCCATCAGTGAGTCGGGGGGTAAGTGGAATCAGCCCCAGCATTTT. The chain links TRBV10-3 to TRBJ1-5; tentatively, D is TRBD1 (5 bases). V shed 0 bases and J shed 4 bases, with 13 bases lying between them. In germline, CDR1 is ENHRY, CDR2 SYGVKD. CDR3 length: 16 amino acids.

This clone has just a few counts. The rearrangement links TRBV6-5 to TRBJ1-2; D is perhaps TRBD1 (5 bases). Germline V CDR1 and CDR2: MNHEY, SVGAGI. The CDR3 consists of 16 residues. V was clipped by 2 bases and J by 4 bases, with 17 bases between them. The CDR3 nucleotides are TGTGCCAGCAGTTACACCAGGGCCCGGAAGATCTATGGCTACACCTTC. Protein product: CASSYTRARKIYGYTF.

This chain links TRBV9 with TRBJ1-1; D is uncertain. CDR1 and CDR2 (germline): SGDLS, YYNGEE. The CDR3 length is 13 residues. Between the trimmed V and J ends, which lost 4 bases and 3 bases, there was a span of 10 bases. The CDR3 DNA is TGTGCCAGCAGCCCCCCACCGCACACTGAAGCTTTCTTT. This gives the protein CASSPPPHTEAFF.

The chain combines TRBV19 with TRBJ2-2; TRBD1 matches at 7 bases. With 2 bases clipped from V and 7 bases from J, the junction kept 7 bases outside the gene matches. The CDR3 has 15 amino acids. Germline lookup yields CDR1 LNHDA and CDR2 SQIVND (reference sequence). This CDR3 reads CASSILPGGIGELFF. The CDR3 nucleotides read TGTGCCAGTAGTATATTACCAGGGGGTATCGGGGAGCTGTTTTTT.

This chain uses TRBV27 with TRBJ1-2; D is perhaps TRBD1 (5 bases). CDR3 length: 17 amino acids. CDR1 and CDR2 from the germline V gene are MNHEY and SMNVEV (reference sequence). The V end lost 7 bases, the J end lost 3 bases, and 24 bases lay between the germline ends. In DNA form, the CDR3 reads TGTGCCAGCACCCCGAAGGCAGGTGCGGGGACCTACTATGGCTACACCTTC. It codes for CASTPKAGAGTYYGYTF.

The rearrangement uses TRBV11-2 and TRBJ1-2; TRBD1 might be the D (6 bases). V was pared by 3 bases and J by 6 bases, with 11 bases between. Germline lookup yields CDR1 SGHAT and CDR2 FQNNGV. This CDR3 region has 13 residues. The DNA for the CDR3 is TGTGCCAGCAGCTTTACAGGGATAAATGGCTACACCTTC. Its translation: CASSFTGINGYTF.

The rearrangement uses TRBV7-2 and TRBJ2-3; 8 nucleotides line up with TRBD2. Germline CDR1 is SGHTA and CDR2 is FQGNSA. The ends lost 2 bases at V and 0 bases at J; junction bases unmatched: 4. This CDR3 has 16 amino acids. CDR3 DNA: TGTGCCAGCAGCTTATGGAGCGGGAGAAGCACAGATACGCAGTATTTT. It codes for CASSLWSGRSTDTQYF.